Each of the 15 T cell receptor beta chains below was sequenced from the same sample in a study of blood T cell repertoires in COVID-19 (dated by TCRdb to 2020 to 2022). The method was the immunoSEQ multiplex PCR assay. TCRdb holds this immuneACCESS table with in-frame rearrangements only. Some clones are missing; in checked studies, unresolved V genes explain under half, and the rest has no known cause. The sample table shows around 230,000 clones, and about 82% are seen once. The top ten clonotypes cover 5% to 6.5% of the sample. Sequenced sample: peripheral blood. Receptors were obtained from a man between 50 and 59 years old with COVID-19, enrolled during active disease.

The chain combines TRBV27 with TRBJ2-7; maybe TRBD2 (6 bases). This CDR3 has 13 amino acids. Trimming left V 6 bases short and J 7 bases short, with 16 bases between. Germline CDR1 and CDR2: MNHEY and SMNVEV (reference sequence). CDR3 residues: CASRFPGEGEQYF. CDR3 coding DNA: TGTGCCAGCAGGTTTCCGGGGGAAGGGGAGCAGTACTTC.

The CDR3 bases are TGTGCCAGCAGCCAAGAGGGAGAAAGGGGGCAGAAACCCCAGCATTTT. It specifies CASSQEGERGQKPQHF. The rearrangement joins TRBV4-2 to TRBJ1-5; TRBD1 aligns across 7 bases. V shed 0 bases and J 10 bases; nucleotides not matched to a gene: 12. The germline V gene encodes CDR1 LGHNA and CDR2 YNFKEQ. The CDR3 spans 16 residues.

The chain joins TRBV5-1 to TRBJ2-5, with D perhaps TRBD2 (6 bases). In germline, CDR1 is SGHRS, CDR2 YFSETQ. The ends were cut back, 4 bases at V and 5 bases at J, with 15 bases in the middle. The CDR3 consists of 14 residues. CDR3 amino acids: CASSPGLPRETQYF. The CDR3 nucleotides read TGCGCCAGCAGCCCGGGACTCCCTCGGGAGACCCAGTACTTC.

This chain uses TRBV6-4 with TRBJ1-6; D is ambiguous. V was shortened by 11 bases and J by 3 bases, with 8 bases between the two germline ends. Looked up from germline, CDR1 is MRHNA and CDR2 is SNTAGT. The CDR3 length is 12 residues. CDR3 protein: CAPASYNSPLHF. The CDR3 DNA reads TGTGCCCCCGCGAGCTATAATTCACCCCTCCACTTT.

CDR3: CASSLPLREGFGQPQHF. As DNA, the CDR3 is TGTGCCAGCAGTTTACCCCTTAGGGAGGGGTTCGGTCAGCCCCAGCATTTT. The chain uses TRBV28 and TRBJ1-5; possibly TRBD1 for D (5 bases). Germline values: CDR1 MDHEN, CDR2 SYDVKM. This CDR3 comprises 17 residues. Trimming took off 2 bases at V and 6 bases at J, with 20 bases between the two ends. The full variable domain, rest sourced from reference TRBV28 and TRBJ1-5, is DVKVTQSSRYLVKRTGEKVFLECVQDMDHENMFWYRQDPGLGLRLIYFSYDVKMKEKGDIPEGYSVSREKKERFSLILESASTNQTSMYLCASSLPLREGFGQPQHFGDGTRLSIL.

The chain carries TRBV25-1 and TRBJ1-4, with a possible D match to TRBD1 (5 bases). V shed 8 bases and J shed 5 bases, with 15 bases lying between them. The CDR3 is 14 amino acids. CDR1 and CDR2 (germline): MGHDK, SYGVNS. In nucleotides, the CDR3 is TGTGCCAGCGGACACGCGCAGTTAAATGAAAAACTGTTTTTT. It translates to CASGHAQLNEKLFF.

The chain is built from TRBV24-1 and TRBJ1-5; a possible D gene is TRBD1 (5 bases). V was clipped by 3 bases and J by 3 bases, with 8 bases between them. The CDR3 totals 14 residues. Germline V CDR1 and CDR2: KGHDR, SFDVKD. The CDR3 here is CATSDHRNNQPQHF. As DNA, the CDR3 is TGTGCCACCAGTGATCACAGGAACAATCAGCCCCAGCATTTT.

About this clone itself: This same CDR3 is encoded by further DNA sequences in the sample. The chain couples TRBV5-1 to TRBJ2-7; 7 nucleotides match TRBD1. V trimming: 0 bases; J trimming: 0 bases; junction bases outside the gene matches: 0. This CDR3 is 14 amino acids long. Looked up from germline, CDR1 is SGHRS and CDR2 is YFSETQ. CDR3 sequence reads: CASSLGQGSYEQYF. The CDR3 bases are TGCGCCAGCAGCTTGGGACAGGGCTCCTACGAGCAGTACTTC.

This sequence joins TRBV6-2 or TRBV6-3 and TRBJ1-4; the D is unclear. Germline lookup yields CDR1 MNHEY and CDR2 SVGEGT. V gave up 2 bases and J gave up 5 bases, with 12 bases separating them. This CDR3 has 15 residues. The CDR3, as DNA: TGTGCCAGCAGTTACGAAGGACTGAAAAATGAAAAACTGTTTTTT. This gives the protein CASSYEGLKNEKLFF.

The J gene is TRBJ1-4, the V gene TRBV19, with D unclear. The CDR3 runs to 14 residues. V was pared by 5 bases and J by 1 base, with 8 bases between. Germline loops: CDR1 LNHDA, CDR2 SQIVND (reference sequence). The CDR3 protein is CASSLTGTNEKLFF. CDR3 DNA sequence: TGTGCCAGTAGTCTTACTGGAACTAATGAAAAACTGTTTTTT.

V and J are TRBV30 and TRBJ1-4; 7 bases map to TRBD1. There are 15 residues in the CDR3. V trimming: 1 base; J trimming: 0 bases; junction bases outside the gene matches: 2. Germline CDR1 and CDR2: GTSNPN and SVGIG (reference sequence). CDR3 protein: CAWSGTGATNEKLFF. In DNA, the CDR3 is TGTGCCTGGAGTGGGACAGGTGCAACTAATGAAAAACTGTTTTTT. Full variable domain (rest looked up from reference TRBV30 and TRBJ1-4): SQTIHQWPATLVQPVGSPLSLECTVEGTSNPNLYWYRQAAGRGLQLLFYSVGIGQISSEVPQNLSASRPQDRQFILSSKKLLLSDSGFYLCAWSGTGATNEKLFFGSGTQLSVL.

V is TRBV15 and J is TRBJ1-1; TRBD1 might be the D (5 bases). Germline loops: CDR1 LNHNV, CDR2 YYDKDF (reference sequence). The CDR3 runs to 14 residues. Trimming removed 0 bases at V and 7 bases at J, with 12 bases between. In DNA, the CDR3 is TGTGCCACCAGCAGAGACAAGGACACAGGTGAAGCTTTCTTT. Residues: CATSRDKDTGEAFF.

The CDR3 loop reads CASGQGVPGYTF. The CDR3, as DNA: TGTGCCAGCGGCCAAGGGGTCCCGGGCTACACCTTC. This chain connects TRBV2 to TRBJ1-2, with a tentative D call TRBD1 (5 bases). This CDR3 has 12 amino acids. Per the germline V gene, CDR1 is SNHLY and CDR2 is FYNNEI. Trimming stripped 8 bases from V and 8 bases from J, with 15 bases between.

This clone came up many times. The chain recombines TRBV7-9 with TRBJ2-3; TRBD2 might be the D (6 bases). V dropped 4 bases and J dropped 1 base, with 15 bases sitting between them. Germline values: CDR1 SEHNR, CDR2 FQNEAQ (reference sequence). The CDR3 has 16 amino acids. DNA of the CDR3: TGTGCCAGCAGCTCCTTCAGCGGGTTGGGCACAGATACGCAGTATTTT. Translating it yields CASSSFSGLGTDTQYF. The complete variable domain, with remaining parts taken from reference TRBV7-9 and TRBJ2-3, reads DTGVSQNPRHKITKRGQNVTFRCDPISEHNRLYWYRQTLGQGPEFLTYFQNEAQLEKSRLLSDRFSAERPKGSFSTLEIQRTEQGDSAMYLCASSSFSGLGTDTQYFGPGTRLTVL.

The genes are TRBV15 and TRBJ2-7, with TRBD1 matching 8 bases. The trim removed 0 bases at V and 7 bases at J, leaving 2 bases unmatched. The V gene's germline CDR1 is LNHNV and CDR2 YYDKDF (reference sequence). This CDR3 is built from 13 residues. The CDR3 is CATSRETGGEQYF. In DNA, the CDR3 is TGTGCCACCAGCAGAGAAACAGGGGGTGAGCAGTACTTC.